Below are 4 T cell receptor beta chains sequenced from a single sample in a study of blood T cell repertoires in COVID-19. The table came from immunoSEQ multiplex PCR; TCRdb's copy has only in-frame clones and leaves some out. Altogether about 210,000 clones are present, about 80% being singletons, with the ten largest covering about 7%. The specimen sequenced was peripheral blood. These receptors all come from a man aged 60 to 69 with acute or convalescent COVID-19.

The V gene is TRBV11-2, the J gene TRBJ1-2, with 7 bases aligning to TRBD1. The CDR3 has 14 amino acids. Germline-derived CDR1 and CDR2 are SGHAT and FQNNGV. V lost 5 bases to trimming and J lost 0 bases; unmatched junction nucleotides: 3. CDR3 amino acids: CASSPDRTNYGYTF. CDR3 DNA: TGTGCCAGCAGCCCGGACAGGACTAACTATGGCTACACCTTC.

This clone came up a few times. The rearrangement links TRBV7-9 to TRBJ1-2; TRBD1 agrees at 10 bases. Germline assignment: CDR1 SEHNR and CDR2 FQNEAQ (reference sequence). The CDR3 sequence is 15 residues long. J was trimmed by 5 bases and V by 2 bases; bases with no gene match: 5. CDR3: CASSLPGQGQYGYTF. CDR3 coding DNA: TGTGCCAGCAGCTTACCGGGACAGGGGCAGTATGGCTACACCTTC. The entire variable domain, with the rest obtained from reference TRBV7-9 and TRBJ1-2, is as follows: DTGVSQNPRHKITKRGQNVTFRCDPISEHNRLYWYRQTLGQGPEFLTYFQNEAQLEKSRLLSDRFSAERPKGSFSTLEIQRTEQGDSAMYLCASSLPGQGQYGYTFGSGTRLTVV.

The chain employs TRBV4-2 and TRBJ1-1, with 9 bases identical to TRBD1. The V and J ends lost 2 bases and 4 bases, in that order; junction bases with no gene match: 8. Germline assignment: CDR1 LGHNA and CDR2 YNFKEQ. This CDR3 contains 16 residues. Here the CDR3 reads CASSQWGGTGTTEAFF. The CDR3 DNA reads TGTGCCAGCAGCCAATGGGGGGGGACAGGGACCACTGAAGCTTTCTTT.

The chain is built from TRBV2 and TRBJ2-2; 9 nucleotides line up with TRBD1. Trimming took 2 bases from V and 4 from J; bases not matched to a gene: 5. This CDR3 comprises 16 residues. Germline V gene data show CDR1 as SNHLY and CDR2 as FYNNEI. The CDR3 is CASSEWGQGPTGELFF. The DNA of the CDR3 is TGTGCCAGCAGTGAATGGGGACAGGGCCCCACCGGGGAGCTGTTTTTT.